Below, 2 T cell receptor beta chains from the same sample are listed, as sequenced in a study of T cell responses to AZD1222 COVID-19 vaccine. Libraries were prepared by immunoSEQ multiplex PCR; TCRdb keeps only in-frame clonotypes and omits some of them. Of around 95,000 clones in the sample, 88% were seen once. The source material was peripheral blood, sampled on day 0 of AZD1222 vaccination. The receptor source for this set is an adult in good health.

The chain recombines TRBV28 with TRBJ2-3, with unresolved D. This CDR3 contains 11 residues. With 3 bases removed from V and 11 bases from J, the gap between germline ends came to 9 bases. CDR1 and CDR2 (germline): MDHEN, SYDVKM. CDR3 sequence (DNA): TGTGCCAGCAGTTTGTATTCCCAGCAGTATTTT. Its protein is CASSLYSQQYF.

The V and J genes are TRBV3-1 (or the pseudogene TRBV3-2) and TRBJ1-2, with D perhaps TRBD1 (5 bases). The germline gives CDR1 LGHDT, CDR2 YNNKEL (reference sequence). Deletions cut 0 bases from V and 2 bases from J, with 10 bases between. This CDR3 has 15 amino acids. The DNA for the CDR3 is TGTGCCAGCAGCCAAGATGGGGCAGGGAACTATGGCTACACCTTC. Translation gives CASSQDGAGNYGYTF.